This T cell receptor beta chain is from a study of CD8 T cells in Susac syndrome. cDNA came from about 0.51 to 1 ug RNA primed by random hexamers. Coverage of TCR beta CDR3 amplification by immunoSEQ multiplex PCR extended to 54 Vbeta and 13 Jbeta. MiXCR was run by TCRdb on the immunoSEQ multiplex PCR reads, yielding one entry per CDR3 protein. The table lists some 130,000 distinct CDR3 sequences, about 95% of them singletons, with more than 0.09% in the top ten. This clonotype was seen a few times. As controls, healthy donors matched for age and sex were used. Germline CDR1 reads DFQATT; CDR2 reads SNEGSKA (reference sequence). The ends were cut back, 6 bases at V and 2 bases at J, with 15 bases in the middle. The CDR3 extends over 14 amino acids.

This sequence joins TRBV20-1 and TRBJ2-3; D possibly corresponds to TRBD2 (5 bases). The receptor was isolated from a human donor in good health. The sequencing input was CD4+ T cells from PBMCs. CDR3 sequence reads: CSAAGRRFTDTQYF. CDR3 coding DNA: TGCAGTGCCGCCGGACGGAGGTTCACAGATACGCAGTATTTT.